The sequence of this T cell receptor beta chain was determined in a study of post-analysis software for immune sequencing data. Study background: Recorded subtypes: relapsing-remitting, secondary progressive, progressive-relapsing; some patients unannotated.

TCR beta libraries were prepared from cDNA with unique molecular identifiers. TCRdb analysed the PCR reads with MiXCR anew, one entry per CDR3 protein. The sample lists approximately 350,000 distinct CDR3 sequences; roughly 35% were seen once. Note on this clonotype: Antigen unknown.

Study conclusions and caveats: Roughly 5 TRBV segments (TRBV5-6, TRBV5-1 and TRBV20-1 among them) occurred more frequently in patients than in controls. Controls significantly exceeded multiple sclerosis patients in normalized Chao1 diversity.

V lost 2 bases, J lost 3 bases, and 10 bases stayed unmatched. In germline, CDR1 is SEHNR, CDR2 FQNEAQ (reference sequence). The CDR3 length is 18 residues. The chain joins TRBV7-9 to TRBJ1-1; 12 nucleotides agree with TRBD1. This TCR was recovered from a girl aged 10-17 years with multiple sclerosis. The sequenced sample was blood. The CDR3 here is CASSLTGTGGGLDTEAFF. CDR3 nucleotides: TGTGCCAGCAGCTTAACCGGGACAGGGGGCGGATTGGACACTGAAGCTTTCTTT.